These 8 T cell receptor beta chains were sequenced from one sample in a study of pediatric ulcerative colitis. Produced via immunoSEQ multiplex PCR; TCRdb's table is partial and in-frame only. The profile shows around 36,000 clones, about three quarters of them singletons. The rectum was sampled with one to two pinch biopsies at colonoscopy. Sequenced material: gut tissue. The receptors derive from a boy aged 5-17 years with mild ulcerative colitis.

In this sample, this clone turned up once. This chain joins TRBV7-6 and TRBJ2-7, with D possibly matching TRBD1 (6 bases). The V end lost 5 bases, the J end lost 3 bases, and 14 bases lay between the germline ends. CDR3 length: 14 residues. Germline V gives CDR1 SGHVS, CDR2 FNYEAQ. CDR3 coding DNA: TGTGCCAGCAGCCTTCAGGGGCGGCTCTACGAGCAGTACTTC. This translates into CASSLQGRLYEQYF. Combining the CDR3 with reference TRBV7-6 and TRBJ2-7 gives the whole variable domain GAGVSQSPRYKVTKRGQDVALRCDPISGHVSLYWYRQALGQGPEFLTYFNYEAQQDKSGLPNDRFSAERPEGSISTLTIQRTEQRDSAMYRCASSLQGRLYEQYFGPGTRLTVT.

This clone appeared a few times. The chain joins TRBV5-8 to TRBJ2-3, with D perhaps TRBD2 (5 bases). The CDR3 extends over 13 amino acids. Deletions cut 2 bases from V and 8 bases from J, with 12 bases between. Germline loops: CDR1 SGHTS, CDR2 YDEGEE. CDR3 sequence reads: CASSLPNRGTQYF. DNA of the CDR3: TGTGCCAGCAGCTTACCAAATCGGGGTACGCAGTATTTT.

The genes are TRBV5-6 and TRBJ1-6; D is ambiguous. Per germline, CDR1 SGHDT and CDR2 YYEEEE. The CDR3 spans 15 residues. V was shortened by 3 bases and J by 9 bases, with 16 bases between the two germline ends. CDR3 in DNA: TGTGCCAGCAGCTCCGGTCGGACCGGAGGTTCACCCCTCCACTTT. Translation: CASSSGRTGGSPLHF.

The CDR3 loop reads CASSIRGQGGEQYF. The DNA of the CDR3 is TGTGCCAGCAGCATCCGGGGCCAGGGCGGCGAGCAGTACTTC. The genes are TRBV5-4 and TRBJ2-7, with D perhaps assigned TRBD1 or TRBD2 (5 bases each). Trimming took off 4 bases at V and 6 bases at J, with 17 bases between the two ends. The CDR3 is made up of 14 amino acids. Germline-derived CDR1 and CDR2 are SGHNT and YYREEE (reference sequence).

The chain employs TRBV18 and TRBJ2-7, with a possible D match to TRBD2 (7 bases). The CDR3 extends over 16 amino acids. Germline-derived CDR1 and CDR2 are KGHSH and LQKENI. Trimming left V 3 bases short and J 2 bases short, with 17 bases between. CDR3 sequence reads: CASSPGMAGATYEQYF. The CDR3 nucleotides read TGTGCCAGCTCACCCGGGATGGCGGGGGCCACCTACGAGCAGTACTTC.

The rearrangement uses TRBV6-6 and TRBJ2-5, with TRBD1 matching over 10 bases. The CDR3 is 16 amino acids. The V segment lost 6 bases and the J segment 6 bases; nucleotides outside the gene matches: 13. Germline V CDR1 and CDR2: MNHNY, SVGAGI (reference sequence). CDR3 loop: CASRRTRDRGMKTQYF. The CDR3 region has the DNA TGTGCCAGCAGACGTACCCGGGACAGGGGTATGAAGACCCAGTACTTC.

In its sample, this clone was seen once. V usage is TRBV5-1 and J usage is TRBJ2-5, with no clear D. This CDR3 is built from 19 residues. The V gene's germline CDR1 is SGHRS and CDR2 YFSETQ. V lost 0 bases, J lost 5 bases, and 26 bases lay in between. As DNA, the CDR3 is TGCGCCAGCAGCTTGGGATATTCGGCCAGAGCTTTTTTGAGGGAGACCCAGTACTTC. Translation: CASSLGYSARAFLRETQYF.

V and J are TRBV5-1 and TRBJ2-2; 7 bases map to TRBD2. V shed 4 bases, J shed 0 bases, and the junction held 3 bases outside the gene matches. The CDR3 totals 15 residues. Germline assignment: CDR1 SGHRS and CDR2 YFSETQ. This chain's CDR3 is CASSRGEPNTGELFF. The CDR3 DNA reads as TGCGCCAGCAGCCGGGGGGAACCGAACACCGGGGAGCTGTTTTTT.